Listed below are T cell receptor beta chains from one sample, sequenced in a study of T cell responses to AZD1222 COVID-19 vaccine. The table came from immunoSEQ multiplex PCR; TCRdb's copy has only in-frame clones and leaves some out. In the table there are more than 110,000 clones, 89% of which are singletons. The specimen comprised peripheral blood, sampled on day 0 of AZD1222 vaccination. The receptors were sampled from an adult in good health. Both conserved end residues are part of each CDR3. Each record gives: V gene, D gene, J gene, clone size, CDR3 DNA, CDR3 protein. D genes are given only for firm matches. Expanded clones are given a class, and other clones once, few, many or no size at all.

TRBV28	TRBD2	TRBJ2-3	NA	TGTGCCAGCAGTTTTAGCGGGAGAGACACAGATACGCAGTATTTT	CASSFSGRDTDTQYF
TRBV4-1	NA	TRBJ1-1	NA	TGCGCCAGCAGCCAGGCACAGCTGAACACTGAAGCTTTCTTT	CASSQAQLNTEAFF
TRBV21-1	NA	TRBJ2-7	NA	TGTGCCAGCAGCAAAGCGGGCTTCGACGAGCAGTACTTC	CASSKAGFDEQYF
TRBV7-9	NA	TRBJ2-6	NA	TGTGCCAGCAGCCCTCCAGGGGCTGGGGCCAACGTCCTGACTTTC	CASSPPGAGANVLTF
TRBV21-1	NA	TRBJ2-7	NA	TGTGCCAGCATCCCGGACAGGGGGATCGACGAGCAGTACTTC	CASIPDRGIDEQYF
TRBV29-1	TRBD1	TRBJ1-1	NA	TGCAGCGTGCGGGGACAGGGGTACCCTGAAGCTTTCTTT	CSVRGQGYPEAFF
TRBV5-4	NA	TRBJ2-5	once	TGTGCCAGCAGCTTGGGGCCCCAAGAGACCCAGTACTTC	CASSLGPQETQYF
TRBV5-1	NA	TRBJ1-2	NA	TGCGCCAGCAGCCCAGGGACACCCTGGCAAGGCTACACCTTC	CASSPGTPWQGYTF
TRBV24-1	TRBD1	TRBJ2-7	NA	TGTGCCACGAACCGGGACAGGTACTTC	CATNRDRYF
TRBV2	TRBD2	TRBJ2-1	once	TGTGCCAGCAAACCGGGACTAGCGACCAATGAGCAGTTCTTC	CASKPGLATNEQFF
TRBV6-5	NA	TRBJ2-3	NA	TGTGCCAGCAGTTACGGGGGCAGGGGCACAGATACGCAGTATTTT	CASSYGGRGTDTQYF
TRBV5-6	NA	TRBJ2-7	NA	TGTGCCAGCAGCTTGTTCAGAGGAAAGTACGAGCAGTACTTC	CASSLFRGKYEQYF
TRBV11-2	NA	TRBJ2-7	NA	TGTGCCAGCAGCTTATTCGGACGGGGCTACGAGCAGTACTTC	CASSLFGRGYEQYF
TRBV15	NA	TRBJ2-2	NA	TGTGCCACCAGCGGCCTACACGGAGGTTACACCGGGGAGCTGTTTTTT	CATSGLHGGYTGELFF
TRBV9	NA	TRBJ2-7	NA	TGTGCCAGCAGCCCAGCGACAGGAGGATCCTACGAGCAGTACTTC	CASSPATGGSYEQYF
TRBV27	NA	TRBJ2-5	NA	TGTGCCAGCAGTTTAACCCGGTTCCAAGAGACCCAGTACTTC	CASSLTRFQETQYF
TRBV6-4	NA	TRBJ2-1	few	TGTGCCAGCAGTGCCGCTACCGCCAATGAGCAGTTCTTC	CASSAATANEQFF
TRBV20-1	NA	TRBJ1-1	NA	TGCAGTGCTAGTTACGCGGCGGCGGACACTGAAGCTTTCTTT	CSASYAAADTEAFF
TRBV7-9	NA	TRBJ2-7	NA	TGTGCCAGCAGCTTAGCCAATACCCTCTATGACCTTTCTGGCGAGCAGTACTTC	CASSLANTLYDLSGEQYF
TRBV7-9	NA	TRBJ1-2	NA	TGTGCCAGCAGCTTGGACCTATGGACCTTTAACTATGGCTACACCTTC	CASSLDLWTFNYGYTF
TRBV5-1	NA	TRBJ1-2	NA	TGCGCCAGCAGCTTGGCAGGGGACTATGGCTACACCTTC	CASSLAGDYGYTF
TRBV6-5	TRBD1	TRBJ1-2	NA	TGTGCCAGCGGCCGGGACAGGCCTAACTATGGCTACACCTTC	CASGRDRPNYGYTF
TRBV7-2	NA	TRBJ1-6	NA	TGTGCCAGCAGCCTCATCATAAGAAATTCACCCCTCCACTTT	CASSLIIRNSPLHF
TRBV3-1/TRBV3-2	NA	TRBJ1-3	NA	TGTGCCAGCAGCCACAGGAAGGCAGGGGTCTTTCCTCGTACCATATATTTT	CASSHRKAGVFPRTIYF
TRBV6-6	NA	TRBJ2-1	NA	TGTGCCAGCAGTTACAGAGCGGACGAGCAGTTCTTC	CASSYRADEQFF
TRBV6-5	NA	TRBJ1-5	NA	TGTGCCAGCACGGGGGTAGCGAGTCAGCCCCAGCATTTT	CASTGVASQPQHF
TRBV2	NA	TRBJ2-7	NA	TGTGCCAGCAGTGAAAGGCGGGTCGAGCAGTACTTC	CASSERRVEQYF
TRBV4-1	TRBD1	TRBJ1-1	NA	TGCGCCAGCAGCCGCGGGACAGCTAGCACTGAAGCTTTCTTT	CASSRGTASTEAFF
TRBV24-1	TRBD1	TRBJ1-1	NA	TGTGCCACCAGAGCCTTCGAGGGACAGGAGAACACTGAAGCTTTCTTT	CATRAFEGQENTEAFF
TRBV27	TRBD2	TRBJ2-7	NA	TGTGCCAGCAGTCATCTGGGGACTAGTACGTACGAGCAGTACTTC	CASSHLGTSTYEQYF
TRBV7-8	NA	TRBJ1-1	NA	TGTGCCAGCAGCTTAGGAGGGCGGCTTGGGGAAGCTTTCTTT	CASSLGGRLGEAFF
TRBV3-1/TRBV3-2	NA	TRBJ2-7	few	TGTGCCAGCAGCCAAGATCTAAGGGGGAGTAGCTACGAGCAGTACTTC	CASSQDLRGSSYEQYF
TRBV28	NA	TRBJ1-2	NA	TGTGCCAGCAGTTTAGGGAGGTACTATGGCTACACCTTC	CASSLGRYYGYTF
TRBV28	NA	TRBJ2-7	NA	TGTGCCAGCAGCCTAAGGGGTGAGCAGTACTTC	CASSLRGEQYF
TRBV30	NA	TRBJ1-1	NA	TGTGCCTTAAACCCCCGGAACACTGAAGCTTTCTTT	CALNPRNTEAFF
TRBV7-9	TRBD2	TRBJ2-7	few	TGTGCCAGCAGCTTGGGGACTAGCGGGAGTAACGAGCAGTACTTC	CASSLGTSGSNEQYF
TRBV2	NA	TRBJ2-2	NA	TGTGCCAGCAGTGTCTGGCAACAGGAGCTGTTTTTT	CASSVWQQELFF
TRBV3-1/TRBV3-2	NA	TRBJ2-7	NA	TGTGCCAGCAGCCAGTCCTCCTACGAGCAGTACTTC	CASSQSSYEQYF
TRBV4-1	TRBD1	TRBJ1-2	NA	TGCGCCAGCAGCCAACCCCGGGACAGGGGTCATGGCTACACCTTC	CASSQPRDRGHGYTF
TRBV7-6	TRBD1	TRBJ1-4	once	TGTGCCAGCAGCTTCACAGGGGGCGCGAATGAAAAACTGTTTTTT	CASSFTGGANEKLFF
TRBV5-1	NA	TRBJ1-2	NA	TGCGCCAGCAGCTTGGGGTCGACCACCGGAGTAGGTGGCTACACCTTC	CASSLGSTTGVGGYTF
TRBV30	NA	TRBJ2-7	NA	TGTGCCTGGAGACAGTCAGCCTCCTACGAGCAGTACTTC	CAWRQSASYEQYF
TRBV14	TRBD1	TRBJ2-2	NA	TGTGCCAGCAGGCGGACAGGGGCCAACACCGGGGAGCTGTTTTTT	CASRRTGANTGELFF
TRBV7-2	TRBD2	TRBJ2-2	NA	TGTGCCAGCAGCTTATTCGGGGGGGCCGGGGAGCTGTTTTTT	CASSLFGGAGELFF
TRBV6-6	NA	TRBJ1-4	few	TGTGCCAGCACCCAAATAGATAATGAAAAACTGTTTTTT	CASTQIDNEKLFF
TRBV18	TRBD1	TRBJ2-7	NA	TGTGCCAGCTCACCGGCAGGGGGCGCAGACGAGCAGTACTTC	CASSPAGGADEQYF
TRBV18	TRBD1	TRBJ1-6	NA	TGTGCCAGCTCACCATGGGACAGGGGGCAGAATTCACCCCTCCACTTT	CASSPWDRGQNSPLHF
TRBV18	NA	TRBJ1-1	NA	TGTGCCAGCTCACCCAAAACAGGGACGAACACTGAAGCTTTCTTT	CASSPKTGTNTEAFF
TRBV2	NA	TRBJ1-1	NA	TGTGCCAGCAGTGCATCACTAGGGTATAACACTGAAGCTTTCTTT	CASSASLGYNTEAFF
TRBV28	NA	TRBJ2-4	once	TGTGCCAGCAGTTTAGGGGCCAAAAACATTCAGTACTTC	CASSLGAKNIQYF
TRBV7-3	NA	TRBJ1-6	NA	TGTGCCAGCAGCTTAACCTTAAGGGACAATCATTCACCCCTCCACTTT	CASSLTLRDNHSPLHF
TRBV6-5	NA	TRBJ2-7	NA	TGTGCCAGCAGTTGGCGGGCTGGAGGTGGAAACGAGCAGTACTTC	CASSWRAGGGNEQYF
TRBV6-5	NA	TRBJ1-5	NA	TGTGCCAGCAGTCTTCCCTTCTATCAGCCCCAGCATTTT	CASSLPFYQPQHF